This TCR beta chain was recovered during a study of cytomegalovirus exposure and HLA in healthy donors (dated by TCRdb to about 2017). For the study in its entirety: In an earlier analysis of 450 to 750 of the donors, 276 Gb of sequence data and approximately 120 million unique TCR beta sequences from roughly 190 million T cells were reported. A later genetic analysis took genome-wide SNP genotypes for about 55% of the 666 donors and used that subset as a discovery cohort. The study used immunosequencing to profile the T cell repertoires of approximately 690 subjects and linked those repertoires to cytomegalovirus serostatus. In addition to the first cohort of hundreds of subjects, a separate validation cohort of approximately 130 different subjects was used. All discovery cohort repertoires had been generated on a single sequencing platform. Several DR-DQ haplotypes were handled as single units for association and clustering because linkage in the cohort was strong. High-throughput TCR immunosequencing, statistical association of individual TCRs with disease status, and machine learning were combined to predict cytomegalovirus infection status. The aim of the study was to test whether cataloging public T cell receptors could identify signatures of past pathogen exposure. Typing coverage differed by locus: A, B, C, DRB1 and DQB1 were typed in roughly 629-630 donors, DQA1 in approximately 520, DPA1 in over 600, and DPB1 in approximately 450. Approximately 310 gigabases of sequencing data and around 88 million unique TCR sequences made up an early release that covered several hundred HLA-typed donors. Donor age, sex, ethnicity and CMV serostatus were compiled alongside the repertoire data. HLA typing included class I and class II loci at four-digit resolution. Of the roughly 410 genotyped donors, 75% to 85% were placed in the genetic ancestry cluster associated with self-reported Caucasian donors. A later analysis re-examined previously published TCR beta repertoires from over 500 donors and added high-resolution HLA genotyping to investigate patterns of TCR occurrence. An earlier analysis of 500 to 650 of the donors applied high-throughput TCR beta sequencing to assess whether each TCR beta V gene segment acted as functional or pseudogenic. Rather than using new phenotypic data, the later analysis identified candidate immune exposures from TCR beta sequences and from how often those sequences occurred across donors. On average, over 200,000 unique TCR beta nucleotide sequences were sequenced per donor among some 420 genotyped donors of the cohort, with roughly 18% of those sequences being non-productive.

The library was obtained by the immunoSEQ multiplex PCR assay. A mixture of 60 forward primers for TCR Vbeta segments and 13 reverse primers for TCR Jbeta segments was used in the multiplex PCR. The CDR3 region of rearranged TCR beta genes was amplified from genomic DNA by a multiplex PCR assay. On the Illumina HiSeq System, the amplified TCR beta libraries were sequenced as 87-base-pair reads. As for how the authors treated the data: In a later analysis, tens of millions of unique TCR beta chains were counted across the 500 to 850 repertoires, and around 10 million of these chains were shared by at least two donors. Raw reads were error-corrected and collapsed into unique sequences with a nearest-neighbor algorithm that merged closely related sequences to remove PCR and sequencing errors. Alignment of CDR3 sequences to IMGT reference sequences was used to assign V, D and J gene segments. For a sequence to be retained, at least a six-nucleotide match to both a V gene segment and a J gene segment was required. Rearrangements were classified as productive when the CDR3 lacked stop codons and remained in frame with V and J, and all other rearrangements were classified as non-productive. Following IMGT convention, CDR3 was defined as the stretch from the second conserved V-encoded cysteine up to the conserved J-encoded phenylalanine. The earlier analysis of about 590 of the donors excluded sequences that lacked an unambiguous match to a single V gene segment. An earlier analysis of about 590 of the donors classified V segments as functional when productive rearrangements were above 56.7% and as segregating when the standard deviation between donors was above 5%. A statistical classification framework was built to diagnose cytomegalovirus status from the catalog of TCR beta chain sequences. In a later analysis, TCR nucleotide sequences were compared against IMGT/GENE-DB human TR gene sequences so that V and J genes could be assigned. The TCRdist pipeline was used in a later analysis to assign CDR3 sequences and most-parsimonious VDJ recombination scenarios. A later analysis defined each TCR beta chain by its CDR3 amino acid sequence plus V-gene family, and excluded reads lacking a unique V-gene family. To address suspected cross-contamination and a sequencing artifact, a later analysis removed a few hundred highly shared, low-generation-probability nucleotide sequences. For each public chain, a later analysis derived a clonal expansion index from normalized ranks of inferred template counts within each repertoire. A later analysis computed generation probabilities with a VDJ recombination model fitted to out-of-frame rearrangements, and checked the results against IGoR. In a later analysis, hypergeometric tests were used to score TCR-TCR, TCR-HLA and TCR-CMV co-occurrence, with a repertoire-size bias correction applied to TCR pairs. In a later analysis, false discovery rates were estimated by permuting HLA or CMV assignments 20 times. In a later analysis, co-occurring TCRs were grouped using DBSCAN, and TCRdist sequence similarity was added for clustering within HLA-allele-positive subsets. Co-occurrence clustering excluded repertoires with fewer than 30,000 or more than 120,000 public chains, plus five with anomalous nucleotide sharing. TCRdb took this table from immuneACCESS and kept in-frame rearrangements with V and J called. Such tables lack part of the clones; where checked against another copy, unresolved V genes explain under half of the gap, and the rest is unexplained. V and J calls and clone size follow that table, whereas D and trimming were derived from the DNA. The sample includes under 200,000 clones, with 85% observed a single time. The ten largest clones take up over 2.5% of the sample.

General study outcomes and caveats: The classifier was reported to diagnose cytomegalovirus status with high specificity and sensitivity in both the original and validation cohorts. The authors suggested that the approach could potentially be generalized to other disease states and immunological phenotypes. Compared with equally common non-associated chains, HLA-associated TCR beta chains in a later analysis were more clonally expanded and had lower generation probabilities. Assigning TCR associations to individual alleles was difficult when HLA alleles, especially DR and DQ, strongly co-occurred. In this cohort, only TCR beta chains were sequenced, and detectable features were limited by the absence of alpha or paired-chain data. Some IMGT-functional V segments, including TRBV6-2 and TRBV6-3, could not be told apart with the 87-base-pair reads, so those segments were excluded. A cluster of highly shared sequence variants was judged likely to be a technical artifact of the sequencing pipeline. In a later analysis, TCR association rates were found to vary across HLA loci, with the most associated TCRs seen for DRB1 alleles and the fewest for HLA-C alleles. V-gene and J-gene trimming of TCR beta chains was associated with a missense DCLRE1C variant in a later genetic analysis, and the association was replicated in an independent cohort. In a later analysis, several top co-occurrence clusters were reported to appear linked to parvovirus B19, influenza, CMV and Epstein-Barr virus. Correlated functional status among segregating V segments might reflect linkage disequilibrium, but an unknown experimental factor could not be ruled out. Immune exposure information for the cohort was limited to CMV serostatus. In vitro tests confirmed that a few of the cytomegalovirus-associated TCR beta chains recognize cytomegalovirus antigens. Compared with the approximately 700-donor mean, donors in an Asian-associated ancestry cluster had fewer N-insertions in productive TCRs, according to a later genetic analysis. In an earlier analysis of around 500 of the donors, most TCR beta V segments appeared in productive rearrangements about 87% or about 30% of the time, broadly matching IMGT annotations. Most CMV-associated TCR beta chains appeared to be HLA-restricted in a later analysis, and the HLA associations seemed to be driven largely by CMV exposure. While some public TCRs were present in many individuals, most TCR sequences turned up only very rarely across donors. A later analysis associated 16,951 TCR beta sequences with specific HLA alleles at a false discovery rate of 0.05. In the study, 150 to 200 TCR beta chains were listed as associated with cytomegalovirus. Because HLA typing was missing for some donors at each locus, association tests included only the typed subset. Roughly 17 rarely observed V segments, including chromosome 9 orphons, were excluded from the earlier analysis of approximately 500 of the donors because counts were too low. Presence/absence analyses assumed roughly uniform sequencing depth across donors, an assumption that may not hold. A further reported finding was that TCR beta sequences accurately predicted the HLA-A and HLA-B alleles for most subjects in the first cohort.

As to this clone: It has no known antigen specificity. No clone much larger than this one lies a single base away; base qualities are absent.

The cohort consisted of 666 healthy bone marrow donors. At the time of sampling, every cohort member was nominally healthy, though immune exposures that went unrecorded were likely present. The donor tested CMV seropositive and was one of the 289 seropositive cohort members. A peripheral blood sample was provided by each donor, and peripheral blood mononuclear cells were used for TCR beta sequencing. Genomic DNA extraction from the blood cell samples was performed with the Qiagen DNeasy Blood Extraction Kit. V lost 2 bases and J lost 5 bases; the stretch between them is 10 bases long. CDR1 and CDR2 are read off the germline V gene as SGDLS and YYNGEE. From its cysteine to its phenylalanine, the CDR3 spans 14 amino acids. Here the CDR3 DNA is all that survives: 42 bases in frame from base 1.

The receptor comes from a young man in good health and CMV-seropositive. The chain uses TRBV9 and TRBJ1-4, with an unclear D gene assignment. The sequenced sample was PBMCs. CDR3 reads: CASSVSQKNEKLFF. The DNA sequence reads TGTGCCAGCAGCGTTTCACAGAAGAATGAAAAACTGTTTTTT.